The present entry profiles one TCR beta chain with its context. J gave up 7 bases and V 3 bases, and 8 bases lay outside the gene matches. Germline CDR1 reads MDHEN; CDR2 reads SYDVKM. The CDR3 covers 16 residues. These data belong to a study of blood T cell repertoires in COVID-19. Exposed enrollees encountered a COVID-19 case at some point within 2 weeks before study entry. The method was immunoSEQ multiplex PCR; TCRdb's version includes in-frame clones alone and lacks a portion of them. The data show about 220,000 clones, with around 82% seen just once and more than 4.5% held by the top ten. The sequenced sample was PBMCs or T cells enriched from blood (not recorded which). The origin of this receptor is a woman aged 50 to 60 who had been exposed to COVID-19. V and J are TRBV28 and TRBJ2-1, with 11 bases identical to TRBD2. CDR3 nucleotide sequence: TGTGCCAGCAGTTTCGTTAGCGGGGGGGTCCTGAATGAGCAGTTCTTC. Its translation is CASSFVSGGVLNEQFF.